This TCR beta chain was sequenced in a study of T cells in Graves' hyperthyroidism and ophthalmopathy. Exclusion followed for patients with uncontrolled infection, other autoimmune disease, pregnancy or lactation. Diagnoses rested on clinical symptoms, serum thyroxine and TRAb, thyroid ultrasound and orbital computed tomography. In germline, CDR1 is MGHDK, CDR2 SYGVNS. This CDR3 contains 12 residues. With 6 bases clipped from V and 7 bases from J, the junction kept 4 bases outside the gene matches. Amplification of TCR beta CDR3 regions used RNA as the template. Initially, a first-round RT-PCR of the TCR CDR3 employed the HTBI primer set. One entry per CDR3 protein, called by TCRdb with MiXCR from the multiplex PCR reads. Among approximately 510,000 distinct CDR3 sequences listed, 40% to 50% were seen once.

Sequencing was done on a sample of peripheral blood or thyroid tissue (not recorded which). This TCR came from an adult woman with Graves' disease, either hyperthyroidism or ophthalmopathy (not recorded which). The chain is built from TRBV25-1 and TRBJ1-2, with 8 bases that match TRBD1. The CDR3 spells CASRQGASGYTF. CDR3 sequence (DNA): TGTGCCAGCAGGCAGGGGGCGAGTGGCTACACCTTC.